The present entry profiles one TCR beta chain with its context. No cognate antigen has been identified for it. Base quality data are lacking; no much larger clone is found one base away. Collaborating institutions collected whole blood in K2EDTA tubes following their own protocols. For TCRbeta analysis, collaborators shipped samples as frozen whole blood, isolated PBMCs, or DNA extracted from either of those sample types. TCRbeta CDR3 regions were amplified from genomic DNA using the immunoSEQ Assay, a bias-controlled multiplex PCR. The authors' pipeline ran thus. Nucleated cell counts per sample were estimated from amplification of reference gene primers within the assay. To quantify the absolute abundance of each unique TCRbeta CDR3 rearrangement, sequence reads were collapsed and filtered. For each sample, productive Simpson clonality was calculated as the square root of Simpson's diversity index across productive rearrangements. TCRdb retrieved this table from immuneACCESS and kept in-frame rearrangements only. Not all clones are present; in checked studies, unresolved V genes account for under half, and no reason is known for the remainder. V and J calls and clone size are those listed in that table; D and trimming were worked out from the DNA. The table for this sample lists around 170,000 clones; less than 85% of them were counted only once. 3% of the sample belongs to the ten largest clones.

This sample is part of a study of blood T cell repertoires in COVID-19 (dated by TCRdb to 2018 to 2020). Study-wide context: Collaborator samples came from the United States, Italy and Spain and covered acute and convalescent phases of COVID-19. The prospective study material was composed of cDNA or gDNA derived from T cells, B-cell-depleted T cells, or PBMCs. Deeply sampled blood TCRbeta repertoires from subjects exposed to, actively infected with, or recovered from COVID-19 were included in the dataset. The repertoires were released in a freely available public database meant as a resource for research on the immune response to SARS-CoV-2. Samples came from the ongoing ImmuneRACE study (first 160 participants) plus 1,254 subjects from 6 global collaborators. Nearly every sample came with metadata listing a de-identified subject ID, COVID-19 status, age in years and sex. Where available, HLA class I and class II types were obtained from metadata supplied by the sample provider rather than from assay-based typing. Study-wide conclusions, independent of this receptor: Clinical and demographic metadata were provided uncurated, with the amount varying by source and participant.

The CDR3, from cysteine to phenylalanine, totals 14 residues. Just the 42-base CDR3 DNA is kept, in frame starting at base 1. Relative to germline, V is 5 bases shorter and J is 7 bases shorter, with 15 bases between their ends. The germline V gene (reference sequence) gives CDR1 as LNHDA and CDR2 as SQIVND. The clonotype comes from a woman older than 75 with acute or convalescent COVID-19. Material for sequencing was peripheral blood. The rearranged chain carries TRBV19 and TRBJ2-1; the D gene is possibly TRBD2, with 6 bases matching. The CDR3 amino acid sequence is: CASSPAPGRNEQFF. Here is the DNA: TGTGCCAGTAGTCCAGCGCCAGGGAGGAATGAGCAGTTCTTC.